This TCR beta chain emerged from a study of long-term antiretroviral therapy in people with HIV. Overall study findings and caveats: Collection spanned 2004 to 2017; ART regimens may be less effective than current ones. HIV repertoires spanned tighter CDR3 length ranges than controls did.

V was clipped by 6 bases and J by 3 bases, with 11 bases between them. This CDR3 has 13 amino acids. Germline CDR1 and CDR2: MNHEY and SVGAGI. Comments on this clone: Its antigen is undetermined.

Sequencing used immunoSEQ v3.0 at survey level. Profiling relied on immunoSEQ multiplex PCR, and the TCRdb table lists in-frame clones only, not all of them. The table has tens of thousands of clones, 95% to 97% seen once. Material: unsorted PBMCs, obtained 6.6 years after starting antiretroviral therapy. This chain connects TRBV6-5 to TRBJ1-1; D is uncertain. This TCR derives from a man aged 30-40 years with HIV. CDR3 coding DNA: TGTGCCAGCAGGCCTCTGGGAGACACTGAAGCTTTCTTT. Its translation: CASRPLGDTEAFF.